This is a list of T cell receptor beta chains from one sample in a study of cytomegalovirus exposure and HLA in healthy donors. Profiling relied on immunoSEQ multiplex PCR, and the TCRdb table lists in-frame clones only, not all of them. The data contain about 130,000 clones, 80% of them singletons. Material for sequencing was PBMCs. The receptors originated from a female donor in good health and CMV-seronegative. Both conserved end residues are trimmed from each CDR3. Clone size, where shown, is once, few, many, or a class for clones that have expanded.

clone_size j_call v_call cdr3_aa
NA NA TRBV7-8 ASSEPGDRGLPYEQY
few TRBJ1-1 TRBV28 ASSFGGTPGTVNTEAF
NA TRBJ2-1 TRBV6-6 ASRRDRSYNEQF
once TRBJ2-7 TRBV5-6 ASSPGVGDYEQY
NA TRBJ2-3 TRBV19 ASSIGTGGDTQY
NA TRBJ1-1 TRBV10-3 AISPGQGRTEAF
NA TRBJ2-3 TRBV9 ASSDTSGASTDTQY
NA TRBJ2-7 TRBV16 ASSQSQGRYEQY
NA TRBJ2-3 TRBV6-1 ASSSLAENTDTQY
NA TRBJ1-2 TRBV4-1 ASSQQGLPYGYT
few TRBJ1-4 TRBV18 ASSPGPGHKGEKLF
NA TRBJ2-5 TRBV4-1 ASSQEAGGGGARWETQY
NA TRBJ2-7 TRBV7-2 ASSLVLASSHEQY
NA TRBJ1-2 TRBV10-2 ASRDPLRARDYT
NA TRBJ1-5 TRBV2 ASSEWGAGGTLNQPQH
NA TRBJ2-2 TRBV18 ASSPSGFGTGELF
NA TRBJ2-1 TRBV5-1 ASSESGSSYNEQF
NA TRBJ2-3 TRBV6-5 ASTRSGQGDTQY
few TRBJ2-1 TRBV28 ASSSSSVREGHGEQF
NA TRBJ2-3 TRBV30 AWSSSRTDTQY
NA TRBJ2-1 TRBV6-5 ASRQGYEAFNEQF
NA TRBJ1-6 TRBV2 ASSEAPRNSPLH
NA TRBJ1-2 TRBV18 ASSPGRDRFIPNYGYT
NA TRBJ2-3 TRBV7-3 ASSFKAGGTDTQY
NA TRBJ2-1 TRBV5-4 ASSFDRGNEQF
NA TRBJ2-7 TRBV10-3 ATGTGRFYEQY
few TRBJ2-7 TRBV9 ASSVATSGGAYEQY
NA TRBJ1-2 TRBV7-9 ASSVRQGAGDGYT
NA NA TRBV11-2 ASSLAQGAPYEQY
NA TRBJ2-7 TRBV19 ASSIGLAGMYEQY
NA TRBJ2-1 TRBV28 ASSFGTSSHEQF
NA TRBJ2-2 TRBV5-8 ASSSPYGELF
NA TRBJ2-7 TRBV11-2 ASEGGGSDEQY
NA TRBJ2-3 TRBV7-7 ASSRGGTSPDTQY
few TRBJ2-2 TRBV19 ASSQSPGLAMKGGELF
NA TRBJ2-5 TRBV11-2 ASSPQTSMETQY
NA TRBJ2-5 TRBV11-2 ASSFLLEQY
NA TRBJ1-4 TRBV15 ATSRVAGGPEKLF
NA TRBJ2-3 TRBV7-8 ASSAAGIVGTDTQY
NA TRBJ2-2 TRBV15 ATSGRQFGELF
few TRBJ1-1 TRBV5-6 ASSLQDTEAF
NA TRBJ2-1 TRBV2 ASSEARLAVKEQF
NA TRBJ1-4 TRBV27 ASRRGGTDEKLF
NA TRBJ2-5 TRBV5-6 ASSLAPAGGRETQY
NA TRBJ1-2 TRBV6-1 ASRPGQGSNYGYT
NA TRBJ2-7 TRBV7-9 ASSPSYQGGEWEQY
once TRBJ1-3 TRBV11-2 ASSQTGKIGNTIY
NA TRBJ1-5 TRBV2 ASRRRSNQPQH
NA TRBJ1-1 TRBV6-4 ASSAELGTEAF
medium-sized TRBJ2-1 TRBV6-5 ASSYELAGAHEQF
NA TRBJ2-5 TRBV30 AWSYPDRVETQY
NA TRBJ2-2 TRBV19 ASSIMGTGSVGELF